This passage covers 25 T cell receptor beta chains from one sample sequenced in a study of T cell responses to AZD1222 COVID-19 vaccine (TCRdb year 2021). The time point label for this specimen denotes: baseline before first vaccination. Library prep was done by the immunoSEQ multiplex PCR assay. The clones in this table, taken by TCRdb from immuneACCESS, are in-frame only. Not every clone is retained; where verified, under half of the shortfall comes from an unresolved V gene, and the cause of the rest is unknown. Across this sample there are 120,000 or so clones, with 80% to 95% seen only once. 0.9% to 1.2% of the sample is in the top ten clones. The sample consisted of peripheral blood, taken on day 0 of AZD1222 vaccination. These receptors all come from an adult in good health.

The J gene is TRBJ2-7, the V gene TRBV3-1 (or the pseudogene TRBV3-2); 10 nucleotides line up with TRBD1. CDR1 and CDR2 (germline): LGHDT, YNNKEL (reference sequence). The length of the CDR3 is 14 residues. J gave up 4 bases and V 3 bases, and 3 bases lay outside the gene matches. The CDR3 region is CASSHGTGEYEQYF. CDR3 nucleotide sequence: TGTGCCAGCAGCCATGGGACAGGGGAATACGAGCAGTACTTC.

CDR3 coding DNA: TGTGCCTGGAATGGAAACAGAGCTCGGAGGGAGACCCAGTACTTC. It is translated as CAWNGNRARRETQYF. The genes are TRBV30 and TRBJ2-5; maybe TRBD2 (5 bases). V lost 4 bases, J lost 5 bases, and 20 bases lay in between. Per germline, CDR1 GTSNPN and CDR2 SVGIG (reference sequence). The length of the CDR3 is 15 residues.

The chain joins TRBV29-1 to TRBJ1-2, with 7 positions matching TRBD1. This CDR3 contains 12 residues. The germline gives CDR1 SQVTM, CDR2 ANQGSEA. V lost 6 bases and J lost 4; bases outside the gene matches: 5. CDR3 sequence reads: CSVQGGGYGYTF. The CDR3 coding sequence is TGCAGCGTCCAGGGGGGCGGCTATGGCTACACCTTC.

CDR3 bases: TGCGCCAGCAGCTTGTTGCGGGAGTCAGGCTACGAGCAGTACTTC. Translated, it gives CASSLLRESGYEQYF. The V and J genes are TRBV5-1 and TRBJ2-7; 7 nucleotides match TRBD2. The germline gives CDR1 SGHRS, CDR2 YFSETQ. The V segment lost 1 base and the J segment 3 bases; nucleotides outside the gene matches: 7. The CDR3 consists of 15 residues.

The V call is TRBV27, the J call TRBJ2-2; no clear D. V was shortened by 3 bases and J by 4 bases, with 9 bases between the two germline ends. The CDR3 length is 14 residues. Looked up from germline, CDR1 is MNHEY and CDR2 is SMNVEV (reference sequence). The CDR3 DNA is TGTGCCAGCAGTTTCGGACCGATCACCGGGGAGCTGTTTTTT. Translation: CASSFGPITGELFF.

The V and J genes are TRBV28 and TRBJ1-5; 9 bases map to TRBD1. From germline, CDR1 is MDHEN and CDR2 SYDVKM. This CDR3 comprises 14 residues. V lost 5 bases to trimming and J lost 5 bases; unmatched junction nucleotides: 4. The CDR3 sequence: CASSQGQGHQPQHF. CDR3 DNA sequence: TGTGCCAGCAGTCAGGGACAGGGACATCAGCCCCAGCATTTT. Drawing the rest from reference TRBV28 and TRBJ1-5, the complete variable domain is DVKVTQSSRYLVKRTGEKVFLECVQDMDHENMFWYRQDPGLGLRLIYFSYDVKMKEKGDIPEGYSVSREKKERFSLILESASTNQTSMYLCASSQGQGHQPQHFGDGTRLSIL.

The J gene is TRBJ2-1, the V gene TRBV4-2; TRBD2 aligns across 9 bases. Germline-derived CDR1 and CDR2 are LGHNA and YNFKEQ. The CDR3 sequence is 16 residues long. The V gene end was trimmed by 3 bases and the J gene end by 7 bases; junction bases not matched to a gene: 10. The CDR3 loop reads CASSHLAGEPSNEQFF. The CDR3 DNA reads as TGTGCCAGCAGCCACTTAGCGGGAGAGCCGAGTAATGAGCAGTTCTTC.

The rearrangement joins TRBV27 to TRBJ2-3; 9 nucleotides line up with TRBD1. The CDR3 has 14 amino acids. J gave up 1 base and V 5 bases, and 1 base lay outside the gene matches. Germline V CDR1 and CDR2: MNHEY, SMNVEV (reference sequence). The CDR3, as DNA: TGTGCCAGCAGTGACAGGGGGGGCACAGATACGCAGTATTTT. The encoded protein is CASSDRGGTDTQYF.

V and J are TRBV10-3 and TRBJ2-3, with 11 bases lining up with TRBD1. There are 16 residues in the CDR3. Trimming at V came to 1 base and at J to 4 bases, leaving 4 bases not matched to a gene. Germline CDR1 and CDR2: ENHRY and SYGVKD. The CDR3 region has the DNA TGTGCCATCAGTGAGTTTCCGGGACAGGGGGCAGATACGCAGTATTTT. Its protein is CAISEFPGQGADTQYF.

V usage is TRBV5-4 and J usage is TRBJ1-3, with D tentatively TRBD1 (6 bases). Germline V CDR1 and CDR2: SGHNT, YYREEE (reference sequence). The CDR3 has 15 amino acids. V dropped 0 bases and J dropped 8 bases, with 15 bases sitting between them. For the CDR3, the DNA is TGTGCCAGCAGCTTGGACGCAGGGGCCGCCGACACCATATATTTT. The encoded protein is CASSLDAGAADTIYF. Combining the CDR3 with reference TRBV5-4 and TRBJ1-3 gives the whole variable domain ETGVTQSPTHLIKTRGQQVTLRCSSQSGHNTVSWYQQALGQGPQFIFQYYREEENGRGNFPPRFSGLQFPNYSSELNVNALELDDSALYLCASSLDAGAADTIYFGEGSWLTVV.

The CDR3 is CASQPGTGLSNQPQHF. CDR3 DNA: TGTGCCAGCCAACCCGGGACAGGGCTTAGCAATCAGCCCCAGCATTTT. This chain joins TRBV28 and TRBJ1-5, with TRBD1 matching 9 bases. The J segment lost 0 bases and the V segment lost 8 bases, leaving 8 bases of the junction unmatched. This CDR3 region has 16 residues. Germline V gene data show CDR1 as MDHEN and CDR2 as SYDVKM.

This chain joins TRBV4-1 and TRBJ1-4; TRBD1 agrees at 9 bases. The V gene end was trimmed by 4 bases and the J gene end by 7 bases; junction bases not matched to a gene: 10. The CDR3 consists of 16 residues. Germline assignment: CDR1 MGHRA and CDR2 YSYEKL. CDR3 nucleotides: TGCGCCAGCAGCCTAAAACAGGGGGCGCCCGGTGAAAAACTGTTTTTT. Its translation: CASSLKQGAPGEKLFF.

This chain connects TRBV7-6 to TRBJ1-5, with 8 bases fitting TRBD1. Unmatched junction bases numbered 8, after V lost 5 bases and J lost 5 bases. Germline V CDR1 and CDR2: SGHVS, FNYEAQ. The CDR3 length is 15 residues. The CDR3 protein is CASSPGGGGDQPQHF. In DNA, the CDR3 is TGTGCCAGCAGCCCAGGGGGCGGGGGGGATCAGCCCCAGCATTTT.

The gene calls are TRBV2 and TRBJ2-4; D is unclear. Germline CDR1 reads SNHLY; CDR2 reads FYNNEI. The CDR3 extends over 12 amino acids. V lost 1 base, J lost 7 bases, and 5 bases lay in between. The CDR3 loop is CASSEVDNIQYF. CDR3 DNA: TGTGCCAGCAGTGAAGTGGACAACATTCAGTACTTC. Full variable domain (rest looked up from reference TRBV2 and TRBJ2-4): EPEVTQTPSHQVTQMGQEVILRCVPISNHLYFYWYRQILGQKVEFLVSFYNNEISEKSEIFDDQFSVERPDGSNFTLKIRSTKLEDSAMYFCASSEVDNIQYFGAGTRLSVL.

V and J are TRBV27 and TRBJ2-4, with 9 nucleotides matching TRBD1. Trimming took 5 bases from V and 8 from J; bases not matched to a gene: 10. CDR1 and CDR2 (germline): MNHEY, SMNVEV (reference sequence). CDR3 length: 15 residues. CDR3 bases: TGTGCCAGCAGTCTCCGGGGACAGGGTAGAGACATTCAGTACTTC. Translation: CASSLRGQGRDIQYF.

The V and J genes are TRBV19 and TRBJ1-3; D is ambiguous. The CDR3 is 16 amino acids. CDR1 and CDR2 from the germline V gene are LNHDA and SQIVND (reference sequence). Trimming cost V 3 bases and J 1 base, with 13 bases left between them. The CDR3 is CASSIQTLKSGNTIYF. The CDR3, as DNA: TGTGCCAGTAGTATCCAGACGCTTAAGTCTGGAAACACCATATATTTT. Drawing the rest from reference TRBV19 and TRBJ1-3, the complete variable domain is DGGITQSPKYLFRKEGQNVTLSCEQNLNHDAMYWYRQDPGQGLRLIYYSQIVNDFQKGDIAEGYSVSREKKESFPLTVTSAQKNPTAFYLCASSIQTLKSGNTIYFGEGSWLTVV.

This sequence joins TRBV25-1 and TRBJ1-4; TRBD1 is a possible D gene (6 bases). The CDR3 loop spans 16 amino acids. The V end lost 1 base, the J end lost 5 bases, and 14 bases lay between the germline ends. The germline V gene encodes CDR1 MGHDK and CDR2 SYGVNS. This CDR3 is CASSESLTGANEKLFF. The CDR3 coding sequence is TGTGCCAGCAGTGAATCCCTGACGGGGGCAAATGAAAAACTGTTTTTT.

A single count supports this clone. This rearrangement joins TRBV2 to TRBJ2-7; 12 bases are a match to TRBD2. Per germline, CDR1 SNHLY and CDR2 FYNNEI. The CDR3 totals 18 residues. The V segment lost 2 bases and the J segment 7 bases; nucleotides outside the gene matches: 15. The DNA for the CDR3 is TGTGCCAGCAGTGAAATGGGACGGACTAGCGGGACCTCAAGGGAGCAGTACTTC. Protein sequence: CASSEMGRTSGTSREQYF.

The J gene is TRBJ1-1, the V gene TRBV6-5; no definite D call. CDR3 size: 10 residues. The V gene's germline CDR1 is MNHEY and CDR2 SVGAGI. V was trimmed by 4 bases and J by 6 bases, leaving 3 bases between them. The DNA of the CDR3 is TGTGCCAGCAGTTGCCCTGAAGCTTTCTTT. Its protein product is CASSCPEAFF.

The chain links TRBV29-1 to TRBJ1-2; 9 bases are shared with TRBD1. With V trimmed by 1 base and J by 6 bases, 21 bases remained unmatched. This CDR3 has 19 residues. Germline V gene sequence: CDR1 SQVTM, CDR2 ANQGSEA. CDR3 in amino acids: CSVEGALTGGEGLRNGYTF. The CDR3 nucleotides read TGCAGCGTTGAAGGGGCTTTAACAGGGGGCGAAGGACTGAGGAATGGCTACACCTTC.

The V and J genes are TRBV6-5 and TRBJ1-3; D remains ambiguous. Trimming shortened V by 6 bases and J by 0 bases, and 12 bases separated the two germline ends. This CDR3 comprises 15 residues. Germline CDR1 MNHEY, CDR2 SVGAGI. The CDR3 coding sequence is TGTGCCAGCAGGATGAGTAAGAGCTCTGGAAACACCATATATTTT. Translated, it gives CASRMSKSSGNTIYF.

The rearrangement links TRBV27 to TRBJ2-5, with a tentative D call TRBD1 (7 bases). This CDR3 region has 15 residues. Germline V gene lookup returns CDR1 MNHEY and CDR2 SMNVEV (reference sequence). The ends were cut back, 8 bases at V and 5 bases at J, with 21 bases in the middle. CDR3 residues: CASQPGLGGQETQYF. The DNA of the CDR3 is TGTGCCAGCCAGCCCGGGTTGGGGGGACAGGAGACCCAGTACTTC.

The genes are TRBV10-3 and TRBJ2-7; D unresolved. CDR3 length equals 17 residues. The V end lost 0 bases, the J end lost 0 bases, and 15 bases lay between the germline ends. Per the germline V gene, CDR1 is ENHRY and CDR2 is SYGVKD. The CDR3 loop reads CAISESWLAGLSYEQYF. CDR3 in DNA: TGTGCCATCAGTGAGTCGTGGCTGGCTGGGCTCTCCTACGAGCAGTACTTC.

The CDR3 is CASSQWQLMNTEAFF. The CDR3 region has the DNA TGCGCCAGCAGTCAATGGCAGTTAATGAACACTGAAGCTTTCTTT. The rearrangement uses TRBV23-1 and TRBJ1-1; D remains ambiguous. TRBV23-1 is noted as an ORF with a role that remains uncertain. V was cut by 1 base and J by 0 bases, with 9 bases left in between. The CDR3 contains 15 residues.

The rearrangement uses TRBV5-1 and TRBJ2-3; D call uncertain. The CDR3 totals 14 residues. Germline V gene sequence: CDR1 SGHRS, CDR2 YFSETQ. V lost 3 bases and J lost 3, with 11 bases in between. The CDR3 reads CASSWSQWTDTQYF. In nucleotides, the CDR3 is TGCGCCAGCAGCTGGAGCCAATGGACAGATACGCAGTATTTT.